The rows below give T cell receptor beta chains drawn from one sample of a study of CD8 T cells in ankylosing spondylitis. TCRdb redid the calling of the 5' RACE reads with MiXCR, one entry per CDR3 protein. This sample has under 150,000 distinct CDR3 sequences, with over 7% found just once. Sequencing was performed on blood, either unsorted or a sorted T cell fraction (not recorded which). These receptors all come from a male donor with ankylosing spondylitis or in good health (not recorded which). CDR3s leave out the opening cysteine and the closing phenylalanine or tryptophan.

cdr3_aa | j_call | v_call
ASTLGGRETSYNEQF | TRBJ2-1 | TRBV5-4
ASSLDPWEKLF | TRBJ1-4 | TRBV12-3/TRBV12-4
SAESTSVSYEQY | TRBJ2-7 | TRBV20-1
ASSFYGTRSSYEQY | TRBJ2-7 | TRBV27
ASGGTGTYVFY | TRBJ2-7 | TRBV6-2/TRBV6-3
SVGDRGGEKLF | TRBJ1-4 | TRBV29-1
ASSMGFSSGANVLT | TRBJ2-6 | TRBV28
ASSLTGRDSYEQY | TRBJ2-7 | TRBV5-1
ASSLQGQAFKGSYNEQF | TRBJ2-1 | TRBV6-1
ASSPRTGGTEAF | TRBJ1-1 | TRBV12-3/TRBV12-4
SARDGDNYGYT | TRBJ1-2 | TRBV20-1
SAVTGMPDEQF | TRBJ2-1 | TRBV20-1
SVERQSTNTEAF | TRBJ1-1 | TRBV29-1
ASSLVELSSGNTIY | TRBJ1-3 | TRBV7-9
SARGTAVTDTQY | TRBJ2-3 | TRBV20-1
ASSSPDFYEQY | TRBJ2-7 | TRBV6-5
ASSPASDETQY | TRBJ2-5 | TRBV18
ASSSRTSGGSTDTQY | TRBJ2-3 | TRBV7-2
ASTYRAGGGDTQY | TRBJ2-3 | TRBV12-3/TRBV12-4
ASSLTGTGTNTGELF | TRBJ2-2 | TRBV18
ASSLAASRNEQY | TRBJ2-7 | TRBV5-1
SATPASGSTYEQY | TRBJ2-7 | TRBV20-1
ASSQSYEQY | TRBJ2-7 | TRBV28
ASSSARPYEQY | TRBJ2-7 | TRBV11-2
ASSLGVGRSDYGYT | TRBJ1-2 | TRBV7-9
ASSSPSGTYNEQF | TRBJ2-1 | TRBV7-9
ASCLFSGRASKNLYEQY | TRBJ2-7 | TRBV12-3/TRBV12-4
ASSYNAFNEQF | TRBJ2-1 | TRBV7-9
ASSFNENTEAF | TRBJ1-1 | TRBV7-3
SARDTRGTGELF | TRBJ2-2 | TRBV20-1
ASSLARGDEQY | TRBJ2-7 | TRBV7-6
ASSSLFNTEAF | TRBJ1-1 | TRBV7-2
SARAPGDMNTEAF | TRBJ1-1 | TRBV20-1
SAREGQAYEQY | TRBJ2-7 | TRBV20-1
SARDRKGARNEKLF | TRBJ1-4 | TRBV20-1
ASSSARTFTGELF | TRBJ2-2 | TRBV2
ASSFQGAWEQY | TRBJ2-7 | TRBV28